A single sample is the source of the 17 T cell receptor beta chains below, sequenced in a study of blood T cell repertoires in COVID-19. The table came from immunoSEQ multiplex PCR; TCRdb's copy has only in-frame clones and leaves some out. The repertoire holds over 50,000 clones, with around 87% as singletons. What was sequenced was peripheral blood. The receptors shown here come from a man between 60 and 70 years old with acute or convalescent COVID-19.

V usage is TRBV2 and J usage is TRBJ1-4, with 7 positions matching TRBD1. In germline, CDR1 is SNHLY, CDR2 FYNNEI. This CDR3 is built from 16 residues. V was pared by 6 bases and J by 0 bases, with 7 bases of the junction left unmatched. CDR3 in amino acids: CASRESGTATNEKLFF. CDR3 coding DNA: TGTGCCAGCAGGGAATCCGGGACAGCAACTAATGAAAAACTGTTTTTT.

CDR3 coding DNA: TGTGCCAGCAGCTCATACGAGCAGTACTTC. It is translated as CASSSYEQYF. The chain has TRBV11-2 and TRBJ2-7, with D unclear. Trimming removed 4 bases at V and 4 bases at J, with 2 bases between. The CDR3 is made up of 10 amino acids. Germline CDR1 reads SGHAT; CDR2 reads FQNNGV.

This rearrangement joins TRBV6-1 to TRBJ1-2; 8 positions agree with TRBD1. CDR3 length: 15 residues. Germline-derived CDR1 and CDR2 are MNHNS and SASEGT. V trimming: 3 bases; J trimming: 4 bases; junction bases outside the gene matches: 7. The CDR3 region is CASSEQDRVGYGYTF. CDR3 coding DNA: TGTGCCAGCAGTGAGCAGGACAGGGTAGGCTATGGCTACACCTTC.

The genes are TRBV27 and TRBJ2-7; TRBD1 matches 7 bases. Germline V gene data show CDR1 as MNHEY and CDR2 as SMNVEV (reference sequence). CDR3 length: 12 amino acids. The chain's CDR3 is CVVGGPGPEQYF. DNA of the CDR3: TGTGTCGTAGGGGGCCCCGGGCCCGAGCAGTACTTC.

CDR3 nucleotides: TGCAGCGTCCAGGGCGGGAGCTATGGCTACACCTTC. As protein: CSVQGGSYGYTF. The rearrangement joins TRBV29-1 to TRBJ1-2, with TRBD1 as a possible D gene (5 bases). The CDR3 length is 12 residues. V was shortened by 6 bases and J by 4 bases, with 12 bases between the two germline ends. Germline V CDR1 and CDR2: SQVTM, ANQGSEA.

V and J are TRBV7-3 and TRBJ2-1, with 12 bases identical to TRBD2. After removal of 5 bases from V and 0 bases from J, the junction contained 2 bases not matched to a gene. The CDR3 is 16 amino acids. From germline, CDR1 is SGHTA and CDR2 FQGTGA. In DNA form, the CDR3 reads TGTGCCAGCAGCCAACTAGCGGGGGGCTCCTACAATGAGCAGTTCTTC. Protein: CASSQLAGGSYNEQFF.

V usage is TRBV6-5 and J usage is TRBJ2-7; TRBD2 agrees at 8 bases. V was pared by 8 bases and J by 6 bases, with 15 bases of the junction left unmatched. Germline-derived CDR1 and CDR2 are MNHEY and SVGAGI. This CDR3 region has 15 residues. CDR3 nucleotide sequence: TGTGCCAGCTCTCGGGAGGGACATGCGCCCCTCGAGCAGTACTTC. Translating gives CASSREGHAPLEQYF.

The sample holds one count of this clone. This chain joins TRBV6-6 and TRBJ2-3, with D unresolved. The CDR3 loop spans 12 amino acids. Trimming cost V 2 bases and J 5 bases, with 5 bases left between them. Germline assignment: CDR1 MNHNY and CDR2 SVGAGI (reference sequence). The CDR3 DNA reads as TGTGCCAGCAGTTACAATCGAGATACGCAGTATTTT. It specifies CASSYNRDTQYF.

The CDR3 DNA reads TGCGCCAGCAGCTGGACAGGCCAGACTGAAGCTTTCTTT. It specifies CASSWTGQTEAFF. The chain uses TRBV5-1 and TRBJ1-1; 7 positions match TRBD1. Germline CDR1 reads SGHRS; CDR2 reads YFSETQ. V was pared by 3 bases and J by 5 bases, with 4 bases of the junction left unmatched. The CDR3 spans 13 residues.

V and J are TRBV4-3 and TRBJ1-1; tentative D call: TRBD1 (5 bases). The CDR3 spans 15 residues. Trimming removed 1 base at V and 2 bases at J, with 11 bases between. CDR1 and CDR2 from the germline V gene are LGHNA and YSLEER. DNA of the CDR3: TGCGCCAGCAGCCAAGGGCCGCAGGGAAACACTGAAGCTTTCTTT. The encoded protein is CASSQGPQGNTEAFF.

V usage is TRBV7-8 and J usage is TRBJ2-2; TRBD2 might be the D (5 bases). The V and J ends lost 5 bases and 2 bases respectively, with 9 bases between them. Germline V gene sequence: CDR1 SGHVS, CDR2 FQNEAQ. The CDR3 consists of 14 residues. The CDR3 DNA reads TGTGCCAGCAGCCCTGGAGGAAACACCGGGGAGCTGTTTTTT. Protein product: CASSPGGNTGELFF.

J is TRBJ1-1 and V is TRBV19; D is unresolved. The CDR3 contains 16 residues. Germline CDR1 reads LNHDA; CDR2 reads SQIVND (reference sequence). The V end was cut by 3 bases, the J end by 9 bases, with 23 bases between. CDR3 protein: CASSMRARPTLVKAFF. The DNA for the CDR3 is TGTGCCAGTAGTATGCGGGCTAGACCCACCTTAGTTAAAGCTTTCTTT. The full variable domain, its missing parts supplied by reference TRBV19 and TRBJ1-1, is DGGITQSPKYLFRKEGQNVTLSCEQNLNHDAMYWYRQDPGQGLRLIYYSQIVNDFQKGDIAEGYSVSREKKESFPLTVTSAQKNPTAFYLCASSMRARPTLVKAFFGQGTRLTVV.

This rearrangement joins TRBV27 to TRBJ1-1; 8 positions agree with TRBD1. The germline gives CDR1 MNHEY, CDR2 SMNVEV (reference sequence). The CDR3 has 13 amino acids. The trim removed 5 bases at V and 5 bases at J, leaving 4 bases unmatched. The CDR3, as DNA: TGTGCCAGCAGTCTATGGACAGGGACTGAAGCTTTCTTT. Encoded protein: CASSLWTGTEAFF.

The J gene is TRBJ1-4, the V gene TRBV5-1; TRBD1 is a possible D gene (5 bases). The V gene's germline CDR1 is SGHRS and CDR2 YFSETQ. This CDR3 region has 14 residues. The V gene lost 4 bases and the J gene lost 8 bases, with 15 bases spanning the gap. The CDR3 sequence is CASSPGWGREKLFF. CDR3 in DNA: TGCGCCAGCAGCCCAGGGTGGGGCAGGGAAAAACTGTTTTTT.

This clone occurred once. V usage is TRBV25-1 and J usage is TRBJ2-3; 8 bases line up with TRBD2. This CDR3 has 17 amino acids. Germline V gene lookup returns CDR1 MGHDK and CDR2 SYGVNS. J lost 0 bases, V lost 3 bases, and 8 bases had no gene match. The CDR3 sequence is CASSDYLAGTSTDTQYF. For the CDR3, the DNA is TGTGCCAGCAGTGATTACTTAGCGGGGACGAGCACAGATACGCAGTATTTT.

V is TRBV29-1 and J is TRBJ1-2; no definite D call. V was cut by 3 bases and J by 3 bases, with 14 bases left in between. The CDR3 covers 14 residues. CDR1 SQVTM and CDR2 ANQGSEA come from the germline V gene. The CDR3 DNA is TGCAGCGTTGATTCGGGTCTGACGTACTATGGCTACACCTTC. This encodes CSVDSGLTYYGYTF.

This clone appeared once. The rearrangement uses TRBV19 and TRBJ2-3; D may be TRBD1 (6 bases). This CDR3 is built from 17 residues. In germline, CDR1 is LNHDA, CDR2 SQIVND (reference sequence). V lost 2 bases, J lost 3 bases, and 18 bases lay in between. The CDR3 here is CASSITRGGQGTDTQYF. CDR3 DNA: TGTGCCAGTAGTATAACCCGCGGAGGCCAGGGGACAGATACGCAGTATTTT.